This T cell receptor beta chain was captured in a study of STAT3 mutations in large granular lymphocyte leukemia (dated by TCRdb to the late 2010s). Concerning the study at large: Roughly half of the T-LGLL patients who were sequenced longitudinally carried canonical activating STAT3 mutations. More than half of T-LGLL patients received one or more immunosuppressive therapy regimens, with hematologic response in 40% to 50% of those treated. To reconstruct clonal hierarchy and dynamics, serial deep sequencing of TCRbeta CDR3 and STAT3 was performed in patients with T-cell large granular lymphocyte leukemia. From an initial cohort of about 220 LGL patients, around 17 representative T-LGLL cases were chosen for longitudinal sequencing of TCRbeta and STAT3. As controls within the study, a couple of patients with natural killer LGL leukemia were also sequenced longitudinally. For each patient, sequencing was performed at an average of approximately 4 time points, with a range of 2 to 8 samplings. General conclusions and limits of the study: Because no samples were available when a clone first appeared, clonal expansion was inferred from samplings taken at other points. Because codominant clonotypes persisted in some patients, a small but highly pathogenic clone may have been missed. All T-LGLL patients had at least one immunodominant TCRbeta clonotype, and roughly half had multiple immunodominant subclonotypes. Several patients had a dominant TCR clone burden greater than the STAT3 mutant burden, which suggests that the STAT3 mutation arose secondarily within a clone that had already expanded. In about 30% of the 18 patients, TCR clonotype switching occurred after therapy, and every newly emerging clone was STAT3 wild type. Linking therapy response to changes in TCR clonal burden was complicated by variable intervals between samplings and by differing treatment regimens.

A remark on this clone: It lacks a known antigen. No much larger clone exists at a distance of one base, and base qualities are not known.

An Illumina MiSeq was used to sequence the TCRbeta libraries, yielding an average of around 41,000 productive templates per sample. Using multiplex PCR amplification, the immunoSEQ assay generated the TCRbeta CDR3 libraries. In the authors' own workflow: Repertoire diversity was calculated as previously defined, with values near 0 taken to indicate extremely monoclonal samples. TCRdb retrieved this table from immuneACCESS and kept in-frame rearrangements only. Not all clones are present; in checked studies, unresolved V genes account for under half, and no reason is known for the remainder. V, J and clone size were drawn from that table, and D and trimming were deduced from the DNA. For this sample there are 1,500 to 2,000 clones; roughly three fifths appear just once. Approximately 50% of the sample rests with the top ten. The same DNA, extracted from blood mononuclear cells, served for both the TCR sequencing and the STAT3 sequencing.

V gives up 5 bases and J gives up 3 bases, and the segment between their germline ends measures 16 bases. The germline V gene supplies CDR1 SGHAT and CDR2 FQNNGV. The CDR3, cysteine through phenylalanine, is 15 amino acids long. The entry retains the CDR3 DNA only, 45 bases that are in frame from base 1. The chain couples TRBV11-2 to TRBJ1-2; the D segment could be TRBD1, given 5 matching bases. The receptor comes from a man aged 45-65 years with T-cell large granular lymphocyte leukemia. Some clones in this sample may be carry-over from other donors' samples. The age is the age at diagnosis. The sequenced sample consisted of peripheral blood mononuclear cells. The sequenced DNA is TGTGCCAGCAGCCCCGGGGGGGGAACTTACTATGGCTACACCTTC. Its product reads: CASSPGGGTYYGYTF. Full variable domain (CDR3 extended with the reference TRBV11-2 and TRBJ1-2 proteins): EAGVAQSPRYKIIEKRQSVAFWCNPISGHATLYWYQQILGQGPKLLIQFQNNGVVDDSQLPKDRFSAERLKGVDSTLKIQPAKLEDSAVYLCASSPGGGTYYGYTFGSGTRLTVV.